The 23 T cell receptor beta chains reported below all come from one sample, sequenced in a study of beta chain features in type 1 diabetes. Expressed TCRB transcripts were sequenced, since all the RNA that had been isolated was reverse transcribed. Libraries were prepared by immunoSEQ multiplex PCR; TCRdb keeps only in-frame clonotypes and omits some of them. The sample has a few hundred thousand clones; around 14% are singletons. Sequencing used naive CD4+ T cells from blood. Receptors were obtained from a man under 40 in good health.

This chain joins TRBV10-3 and TRBJ1-1; 12 nucleotides agree with TRBD1. This CDR3 is 13 amino acids long. The ends lost 10 bases at V and 7 bases at J; junction bases unmatched: 7. The germline V gene has CDR1 ENHRY and CDR2 SYGVKD. Here the CDR3 DNA reads TGTGCCACCACCGGGACAGGGGGCGGTGAAGCTTTCTTT. This codes for CATTGTGGGEAFF.

The chain recombines TRBV2 with TRBJ1-6; D possibly corresponds to TRBD1 (6 bases). Germline lookup yields CDR1 SNHLY and CDR2 FYNNEI. V was pared by 11 bases and J by 6 bases, with 11 bases between. The CDR3 length is 12 residues. The CDR3 here is CAGGGGNSPLHF. Written as DNA, the CDR3 is TGTGCCGGGGGAGGGGGTAATTCACCCCTCCACTTT.

V gene TRBV19 combines with J gene TRBJ2-5; D is undetermined. Trimming removed 4 bases at V and 2 bases at J, with 5 bases between. Per germline, CDR1 LNHDA and CDR2 SQIVND (reference sequence). The CDR3 runs 12 residues. CDR3 residues: CASSNRQETQYF. The CDR3 DNA reads as TGTGCCAGTAGTAACAGACAAGAGACCCAGTACTTC. Drawing the rest from reference TRBV19 and TRBJ2-5, the complete variable domain is DGGITQSPKYLFRKEGQNVTLSCEQNLNHDAMYWYRQDPGQGLRLIYYSQIVNDFQKGDIAEGYSVSREKKESFPLTVTSAQKNPTAFYLCASSNRQETQYFGPGTRLLVL.

This clone was observed a few times. The chain links TRBV7-9 to TRBJ2-7, with TRBD2 matching over 7 bases. CDR1 and CDR2 from the germline V gene are SEHNR and FQNEAQ (reference sequence). The trim removed 6 bases at V and 2 bases at J, leaving 16 bases unmatched. The CDR3 is 17 amino acids. The CDR3 reads CASSILRGSGLTYEQYV. In DNA form, the CDR3 reads TGTGCCAGCAGTATCCTGAGGGGTAGCGGGCTCACCTACGAGCAGTACGTC.

This clone was seen at least ten times. The chain links TRBV4-3 to TRBJ2-4; D is unresolved. The CDR3 runs to 13 residues. V lost 0 bases to trimming and J lost 9 bases, with 9 bases between them. Germline loops: CDR1 LGHNA, CDR2 YSLEER. CDR3 residues: CASSQDWPGIQYF. The CDR3 DNA sequence: TGCGCCAGCAGCCAAGATTGGCCCGGCATTCAGTACTTC.

This chain joins TRBV30 and TRBJ1-5, with D perhaps TRBD1 (6 bases). V lost 2 bases and J lost 8, with 13 bases in between. The CDR3 length is 13 residues. Germline V gene lookup returns CDR1 GTSNPN and CDR2 SVGIG (reference sequence). The chain's CDR3 is CAWSIGGWEPQHF. CDR3 coding DNA: TGTGCCTGGAGTATAGGGGGATGGGAGCCCCAGCATTTT.

The V and J genes are TRBV7-9 and TRBJ1-6; no definite D call. The CDR3 is made up of 13 amino acids. Germline V lookup: CDR1 SEHNR, CDR2 FQNEAQ (reference sequence). The ends were cut back, 3 bases at V and 7 bases at J, with 7 bases in the middle. In nucleotides, the CDR3 is TGTGCCAGCAGCTTGGACGCGAATTCACCCCTCCACTTT. Its protein is CASSLDANSPLHF.

This clone was counted a few times. V usage is TRBV7-9 and J usage is TRBJ2-7; 8 nucleotides line up with TRBD1. CDR1 and CDR2 from the germline V gene are SEHNR and FQNEAQ (reference sequence). This CDR3 contains 16 residues. The V gene end was trimmed by 1 base and the J gene end by 5 bases; junction bases not matched to a gene: 10. The CDR3 protein is CASSLVSGGGSHEQYV. The CDR3 bases are TGTGCCAGCAGCTTAGTGTCAGGGGGCGGTTCCCACGAGCAGTACGTC.

This clone has more than one count but fewer than ten. This sequence joins TRBV5-1 and TRBJ2-3; D is unclear. CDR1 is SGHRS, CDR2 YFSETQ, per germline. V was trimmed by 0 bases and J by 0 bases, leaving 8 bases between them. The CDR3 consists of 15 residues. The CDR3 region has the DNA TGCGCCAGCAGCTTGGAGGCGTCTAGCACAGATACGCAGTATTTT. Amino acid sequence: CASSLEASSTDTQYF.

On this clone itself: This CDR3 is also generated by other DNA sequences in the sample. The rearrangement joins TRBV18 to TRBJ1-1; maybe TRBD1 (6 bases). The V gene lost 2 bases and the J gene lost 5 bases, with 12 bases spanning the gap. The CDR3 has 14 amino acids. Per the germline V gene, CDR1 is KGHSH and CDR2 is LQKENI. The CDR3 is CASSPGTGRTEAFF. The CDR3, as DNA: TGTGCCAGCTCACCAGGTACAGGGAGGACTGAAGCTTTCTTT.

The chain carries TRBV7-2 and TRBJ1-1, with TRBD1 matching 7 bases. Per the germline V gene, CDR1 is SGHTA and CDR2 is FQGNSA. V shed 5 bases and J 8 bases; nucleotides not matched to a gene: 11. The CDR3 length is 14 residues. CDR3: CASSPGTANIEAFF. The CDR3 DNA is TGTGCCAGCAGCCCCGGGACAGCGAACATAGAAGCTTTCTTT.

The chain combines TRBV9 with TRBJ1-1, with D maybe TRBD1 (6 bases). This CDR3 comprises 15 residues. Trimming took 0 bases from V and 4 from J, leaving 13 bases between them. Germline values: CDR1 SGDLS, CDR2 YYNGEE. The CDR3 loop reads CASSVVPGEGTEAFF. CDR3 DNA: TGTGCCAGCAGCGTAGTACCAGGGGAGGGCACTGAAGCTTTCTTT. Supplemented by reference TRBV9 and TRBJ1-1, the full variable domain reads DSGVTQTPKHLITATGQRVTLRCSPRSGDLSVYWYQQSLDQGLQFLIQYYNGEERAKGNILERFSAQQFPDLHSELNLSSLELGDSALYFCASSVVPGEGTEAFFGQGTRLTVV.

A few counts support this clone. At one boundary the junction diverges from the germline segment, which might be a read error. This chain connects TRBV2 to TRBJ2-6; D assignment may be TRBD1 or TRBD2 (5 bases each). From germline, CDR1 is SNHLY and CDR2 FYNNEI. This CDR3 comprises 11 residues. CDR3 in amino acids: CASSVRTRGEF. The CDR3 nucleotides read TGTGCCAGCAGCGTTAGAACTAGAGGGGAGTTC.

This clone has only a few counts. This rearrangement joins TRBV29-1 to TRBJ2-1, with 8 bases fitting TRBD2. The CDR3 totals 14 residues. The ends lost 3 bases at V and 5 bases at J; junction bases unmatched: 6. Germline assignment: CDR1 SQVTM and CDR2 ANQGSEA. This CDR3 is CSVDAGRAHNEQFF. CDR3 bases: TGCAGCGTTGACGCCGGGAGGGCCCACAATGAGCAGTTCTTC.

This clone was counted between two and nine times. J is TRBJ1-6 and V is TRBV25-1, with TRBD1 matching over 8 bases. The germline CDR1 and CDR2 sequences are MGHDK and SYGVNS. The CDR3 has 15 amino acids. Trimming took 2 bases from V and 9 from J; bases not matched to a gene: 6. Here the CDR3 reads CASSELQGVTSPLHF. The CDR3 region has the DNA TGTGCCAGCAGTGAACTACAGGGGGTGACTTCACCCCTCCACTTT.

This clone has a handful of counts. The chain is built from TRBV15 and TRBJ2-2; D remains ambiguous. From germline, CDR1 is LNHNV and CDR2 YYDKDF (reference sequence). V was pared by 8 bases and J by 5 bases, with 9 bases between. This CDR3 has 12 amino acids. Here the CDR3 reads CATGRTTGELFF. CDR3 nucleotide sequence: TGTGCCACCGGGCGAACGACCGGGGAGCTGTTTTTT.

The V call is TRBV4-2, the J call TRBJ1-5, with 8 bases identical to TRBD1. CDR3 size: 13 residues. With V trimmed by 3 bases and J by 6 bases, 1 base remained unmatched. In germline, CDR1 is LGHNA, CDR2 YNFKEQ. The CDR3 nucleotides read TGTGCCAGCAGCCAGGACAGGGCTCAGCCCCAGCATTTT. Translated, it gives CASSQDRAQPQHF.

The chain combines TRBV30 with TRBJ2-2, with 7 bases matching TRBD1. The CDR3 loop spans 14 amino acids. Germline V lookup: CDR1 GTSNPN, CDR2 SVGIG (reference sequence). Trimming took 1 base from V and 6 from J; bases not matched to a gene: 5. The CDR3 region has the DNA TGTGCCTGGAGTGCTGGACAGGTTTCCGGGGAGCTGTTTTTT. This sequence encodes CAWSAGQVSGELFF.

The CDR3 region has the DNA TGCAGCGTTGAGGTCAAGGGGAGGACAGATACGCAGTATTTT. Translation gives CSVEVKGRTDTQYF. The chain combines TRBV29-1 with TRBJ2-3; possible D gene TRBD2, 6 bases. Deletions cut 3 bases from V and 3 bases from J, with 13 bases between. The germline V gene has CDR1 SQVTM and CDR2 ANQGSEA. The CDR3 spans 14 residues.

This clone occurred a few times. The chain combines TRBV6-5 with TRBJ1-1, with D possibly matching TRBD1 (6 bases). Germline CDR1 and CDR2: MNHEY and SVGAGI. There are 14 residues in the CDR3. Trimming took 7 bases from V and 7 from J, leaving 19 bases between them. The CDR3 region has the DNA TGTGCCAGCATTCTCCGGGGGGCCAAGTTTGAAGCTTTCTTT. Its protein product is CASILRGAKFEAFF.

V is TRBV28 and J is TRBJ2-7; D is unresolved. Trimming took off 0 bases at V and 3 bases at J, with 12 bases between the two ends. The CDR3 runs 15 residues. Germline V lookup: CDR1 MDHEN, CDR2 SYDVKM. The CDR3 loop reads CASSLWVRPFYEQYV. Here the CDR3 DNA reads TGTGCCAGCAGTTTATGGGTCCGGCCTTTCTACGAGCAGTACGTC.

The table lists this clone with a few counts. Other DNA sequences in the same sample also yield this CDR3. This chain joins TRBV9 and TRBJ2-1; D not certain. V was trimmed by 0 bases and J by 0 bases, leaving 7 bases between them. CDR1 and CDR2 (germline): SGDLS, YYNGEE. The CDR3 has 15 amino acids. Here the CDR3 DNA reads TGTGCCAGCAGCGTAGCCGCGAGCTCCTACAATGAGCAGTTCTTC. This translates into CASSVAASSYNEQFF.

The genes are TRBV5-6 and TRBJ1-2; D remains ambiguous. The CDR3 is 14 residues long. Germline CDR1 reads SGHDT; CDR2 reads YYEEEE. Deletions cut 4 bases from V and 4 bases from J, with 14 bases between. The CDR3 is CASSRGQPAYGYTF. CDR3 bases: TGTGCCAGCAGCCGTGGTCAGCCAGCCTATGGCTACACCTTC.